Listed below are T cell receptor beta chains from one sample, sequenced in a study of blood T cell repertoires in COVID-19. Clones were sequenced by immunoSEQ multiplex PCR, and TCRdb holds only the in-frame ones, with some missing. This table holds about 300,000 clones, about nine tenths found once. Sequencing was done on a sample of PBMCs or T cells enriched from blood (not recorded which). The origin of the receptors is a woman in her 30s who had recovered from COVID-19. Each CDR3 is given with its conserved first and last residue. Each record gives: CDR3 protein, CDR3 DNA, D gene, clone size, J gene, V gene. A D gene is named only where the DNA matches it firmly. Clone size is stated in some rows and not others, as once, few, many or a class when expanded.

CDR3 protein: CASSLRSGTASSGNTIYF; CDR3 DNA: TGTGCCAGCAGTCTCCGCTCCGGGACAGCTAGCTCTGGAAACACCATATATTTT; D gene: TRBD1; clone size: -; J gene: TRBJ1-3; V gene: TRBV6-6
CDR3 protein: CASSEVRAGGREQYF; CDR3 DNA: TGTGCCAGCAGTGAAGTTAGGGCAGGGGGCAGGGAGCAGTACTTC; D gene: TRBD1; clone size: -; J gene: TRBJ2-7; V gene: TRBV25-1
CDR3 protein: CASRRNPTGNNQPQHF; CDR3 DNA: TGTGCCAGCCGGCGGAATCCGACAGGAAACAATCAGCCCCAGCATTTT; D gene: -; clone size: -; J gene: TRBJ1-5; V gene: TRBV2
CDR3 protein: CATSDSDRYNEQFF; CDR3 DNA: TGTGCCACCAGTGACTCCGACAGGTACAATGAGCAGTTCTTC; D gene: -; clone size: once; J gene: TRBJ2-1; V gene: TRBV24-1
CDR3 protein: CASAEGSGRAGTDTQYF; CDR3 DNA: TGCGCCAGCGCCGAAGGTAGCGGGAGGGCCGGGACAGATACGCAGTATTTT; D gene: TRBD2; clone size: -; J gene: TRBJ2-3; V gene: TRBV5-1
CDR3 protein: CASSLVLGTPNTGELFF; CDR3 DNA: TGTGCCAGCAGCTTAGTGTTAGGGACACCGAACACCGGGGAGCTGTTTTTT; D gene: -; clone size: -; J gene: TRBJ2-2; V gene: TRBV11-2
CDR3 protein: CASSQDRTPYGYTF; CDR3 DNA: TGTGCCAGCAGCCAAGACAGGACACCATATGGCTACACCTTC; D gene: -; clone size: -; J gene: TRBJ1-2; V gene: TRBV14
CDR3 protein: CASSYSAGGPYNEQFF; CDR3 DNA: TGTGCCAGCAGTTACTCGGCCGGCGGCCCTTACAATGAGCAGTTCTTC; D gene: -; clone size: -; J gene: TRBJ2-1; V gene: TRBV6-5
CDR3 protein: CASSTSGSSYEQYF; CDR3 DNA: TGTGCCAGCAGTACCAGCGGGAGCTCCTACGAGCAGTACTTC; D gene: TRBD2; clone size: -; J gene: TRBJ2-7; V gene: TRBV6-2/TRBV6-3
CDR3 protein: CASSLSTGVDTQYF; CDR3 DNA: TGTGCCAGCAGCCTATCGACAGGGGTGGATACGCAGTATTTT; D gene: TRBD1; clone size: few; J gene: TRBJ2-3; V gene: TRBV7-6
CDR3 protein: CASSVLTGQDTQYF; CDR3 DNA: TGTGCCAGCAGCGTACTTACAGGGCAAGATACGCAGTATTTT; D gene: -; clone size: once; J gene: TRBJ2-3; V gene: TRBV9
CDR3 protein: CASSPNFYGYTF; CDR3 DNA: TGTGCCAGCAGCCCAAACTTCTATGGCTACACCTTC; D gene: -; clone size: -; J gene: TRBJ1-2; V gene: TRBV11-2
CDR3 protein: CASSGGLATYNEQFF; CDR3 DNA: TGTGCCAGCAGTGGAGGACTAGCGACCTACAATGAGCAGTTCTTC; D gene: TRBD2; clone size: -; J gene: TRBJ2-1; V gene: TRBV6-2/TRBV6-3
CDR3 protein: CASSQDVTDEEAFF; CDR3 DNA: TGTGCCAGCAGCCAAGATGTGACAGACGAAGAAGCTTTCTTT; D gene: -; clone size: -; J gene: TRBJ1-1; V gene: TRBV3-1/TRBV3-2
CDR3 protein: CSERQGINYGYTF; CDR3 DNA: TGCAGCGAGAGACAGGGAATTAACTATGGCTACACCTTC; D gene: TRBD1; clone size: -; J gene: TRBJ1-2; V gene: TRBV29-1
CDR3 protein: CASSGVPRTGGQPVRTDTQYF; CDR3 DNA: TGTGCCAGCAGCGGGGTCCCCCGGACAGGGGGACAACCCGTACGCACAGATACGCAGTATTTT; D gene: TRBD1; clone size: -; J gene: TRBJ2-3; V gene: TRBV9
CDR3 protein: CASSLMGTGAYEQYF; CDR3 DNA: TGTGCCAGCAGCTTAATGGGGACAGGGGCCTACGAGCAGTACTTC; D gene: TRBD1; clone size: -; J gene: TRBJ2-7; V gene: TRBV7-2
CDR3 protein: CASSPPSGEGYEQYF; CDR3 DNA: TGTGCCAGCTCACCACCCTCAGGGGAGGGGTACGAGCAGTACTTC; D gene: -; clone size: once; J gene: TRBJ2-7; V gene: TRBV18
CDR3 protein: CASSTGTGLMNTEAFF; CDR3 DNA: TGCGCCAGCAGCACGGGGACAGGACTTATGAACACTGAAGCTTTCTTT; D gene: TRBD1; clone size: -; J gene: TRBJ1-1; V gene: TRBV5-1
CDR3 protein: CAPRVSYEQYF; CDR3 DNA: TGTGCCCCCCGGGTCTCCTACGAGCAGTACTTC; D gene: -; clone size: -; J gene: TRBJ2-7; V gene: TRBV28
CDR3 protein: CASSPFTGLTYNEQFF; CDR3 DNA: TGTGCCAGCAGTCCCTTCACGGGACTAACGTACAATGAGCAGTTCTTC; D gene: TRBD2; clone size: -; J gene: TRBJ2-1; V gene: TRBV27
CDR3 protein: CASSLPGQGEYEQYF; CDR3 DNA: TGTGCCAGCAGTTTGCCGGGACAGGGGGAATACGAGCAGTACTTC; D gene: TRBD1; clone size: -; J gene: TRBJ2-7; V gene: TRBV28
CDR3 protein: CASSTRQGRAGELFF; CDR3 DNA: TGCGCCAGCAGCACACGACAGGGGAGGGCCGGGGAGCTGTTTTTT; D gene: -; clone size: -; J gene: TRBJ2-2; V gene: TRBV5-1
CDR3 protein: CASSLPGQGREQYF; CDR3 DNA: TGTGCCAGCAGTCTCCCGGGACAGGGAAGGGAGCAGTACTTC; D gene: TRBD1; clone size: -; J gene: TRBJ2-7; V gene: TRBV28
CDR3 protein: CASSLSEGYTEAFF; CDR3 DNA: TGTGCCAGCAGCTTGTCTGAGGGATACACTGAAGCTTTCTTT; D gene: -; clone size: -; J gene: TRBJ1-1; V gene: TRBV5-8
CDR3 protein: CASSLSASGRNTDTQYF; CDR3 DNA: TGTGCCAGCAGCTTGTCCGCTAGCGGGAGAAACACAGATACGCAGTATTTT; D gene: TRBD2; clone size: -; J gene: TRBJ2-3; V gene: TRBV5-4
CDR3 protein: CASSVGVIGVGTEAFF; CDR3 DNA: TGTGCCAGCAGCGTAGGAGTCATCGGGGTAGGCACTGAAGCTTTCTTT; D gene: -; clone size: -; J gene: TRBJ1-1; V gene: TRBV9
CDR3 protein: CAIAQREGQETQYF; CDR3 DNA: TGTGCCATCGCCCAGCGGGAGGGCCAGGAGACCCAGTACTTC; D gene: TRBD2; clone size: once; J gene: TRBJ2-5; V gene: TRBV10-3
CDR3 protein: CASSQETSGSMRNEQFF; CDR3 DNA: TGTGCCAGCAGCCAAGAGACTAGCGGGAGTATGAGGAATGAGCAGTTCTTC; D gene: TRBD2; clone size: -; J gene: TRBJ2-1; V gene: TRBV3-1/TRBV3-2
CDR3 protein: CASRRGGGTYEQYF; CDR3 DNA: TGTGCCAGCAGACGTGGTGGGGGGACCTACGAGCAGTACTTC; D gene: -; clone size: -; J gene: TRBJ2-7; V gene: TRBV5-6
CDR3 protein: CASSPTGVNQPQHF; CDR3 DNA: TGTGCCAGCAGCCCCACAGGAGTCAATCAGCCCCAGCATTTT; D gene: -; clone size: -; J gene: TRBJ1-5; V gene: TRBV28
CDR3 protein: CASSLGLAGERDEQYF; CDR3 DNA: TGTGCCAGCAGCCTGGGACTAGCGGGAGAAAGGGACGAGCAGTACTTC; D gene: TRBD2; clone size: -; J gene: TRBJ2-7; V gene: TRBV7-2
CDR3 protein: CASSWAQGTEAFF; CDR3 DNA: TGCGCCAGCAGCTGGGCACAGGGCACTGAAGCTTTCTTT; D gene: -; clone size: -; J gene: TRBJ1-1; V gene: TRBV5-1
CDR3 protein: CASSLTRNYGYTF; CDR3 DNA: TGTGCCAGCAGTTTAACCAGAAACTATGGCTACACCTTC; D gene: -; clone size: -; J gene: TRBJ1-2; V gene: TRBV27
CDR3 protein: CASSQDLQGWTDTQYF; CDR3 DNA: TGCGCCAGCAGCCAAGATTTGCAGGGGTGGACAGATACGCAGTATTTT; D gene: -; clone size: -; J gene: TRBJ2-3; V gene: TRBV4-1
CDR3 protein: CASSHSRAGATGELFF; CDR3 DNA: TGCGCCAGCAGCCACTCGCGGGCAGGGGCCACCGGGGAGCTGTTTTTT; D gene: -; clone size: once; J gene: TRBJ2-2; V gene: TRBV4-1
CDR3 protein: CASSVERITDTQYF; CDR3 DNA: TGTGCCAGCAGCGTAGAGCGGATCACAGATACGCAGTATTTT; D gene: -; clone size: -; J gene: TRBJ2-3; V gene: TRBV9
CDR3 protein: CASSQASIGGEQYF; CDR3 DNA: TGTGCCAGCAGCCAAGCTTCTATCGGGGGCGAGCAGTACTTC; D gene: -; clone size: -; J gene: TRBJ2-7; V gene: TRBV4-2
CDR3 protein: CASSRETSTYEQYF; CDR3 DNA: TGTGCCAGCAGCCGAGAAACTTCTACCTACGAGCAGTACTTC; D gene: -; clone size: -; J gene: TRBJ2-7; V gene: TRBV7-8
CDR3 protein: CASSPRGHLNSPLHF; CDR3 DNA: TGTGCCAGCAGCCCTCGCGGACATCTTAATTCACCCCTCCACTTT; D gene: -; clone size: once; J gene: TRBJ1-6; V gene: TRBV3-1/TRBV3-2
CDR3 protein: CASSLGTGGLNEQFF; CDR3 DNA: TGTGCCAGCAGCTTAGGGACAGGGGGGCTTAATGAGCAGTTCTTC; D gene: TRBD1; clone size: -; J gene: TRBJ2-1; V gene: TRBV11-3
CDR3 protein: CASSTRTGHYEQYF; CDR3 DNA: TGTGCCAGTAGTACCCGGACAGGGCACTACGAGCAGTACTTC; D gene: TRBD1; clone size: -; J gene: TRBJ2-7; V gene: TRBV19
CDR3 protein: CASSETGHEQFF; CDR3 DNA: TGTGCCAGCAGCGAGACAGGGCATGAGCAGTTCTTC; D gene: TRBD1; clone size: -; J gene: TRBJ2-1; V gene: TRBV7-3
CDR3 protein: CATSRATSGGARDTQYF; CDR3 DNA: TGTGCCACCAGCAGAGCTACTAGCGGAGGAGCGAGGGATACGCAGTATTTT; D gene: TRBD2; clone size: -; J gene: TRBJ2-3; V gene: TRBV15
CDR3 protein: CASSFTTTYNEQFF; CDR3 DNA: TGTGCCAGCAGTTTTACAACGACCTACAATGAGCAGTTCTTC; D gene: -; clone size: -; J gene: TRBJ2-1; V gene: TRBV28
CDR3 protein: CASSQRAGGNQPQHF; CDR3 DNA: TGCGCCAGCAGCCAACGGGCAGGGGGCAATCAGCCCCAGCATTTT; D gene: -; clone size: -; J gene: TRBJ1-5; V gene: TRBV4-3
CDR3 protein: CASSPTGTSGGPETQYF; CDR3 DNA: TGTGCCAGCAGCCCTACGGGGACTAGCGGGGGCCCGGAGACCCAGTACTTC; D gene: TRBD2; clone size: -; J gene: TRBJ2-5; V gene: TRBV7-3
CDR3 protein: CASSEGTSGRQETQYF; CDR3 DNA: TGTGCCAGCAGCGAAGGGACTAGCGGGAGGCAAGAGACCCAGTACTTC; D gene: TRBD2; clone size: -; J gene: TRBJ2-5; V gene: TRBV7-3